These T cell receptor beta chains were read from a single sample in a study of T cell responses to AZD1222 COVID-19 vaccine. TCRdb's table, derived via immunoSEQ multiplex PCR, lists solely in-frame clones and lacks some. Of 100,000 to 150,000 clones in the sample, 70% to 90% were seen once. The sequencing used peripheral blood, collected on day 0 of AZD1222 vaccination. The source is an adult in good health. Each CDR3 is given with its conserved first and last residue. Each record gives: D gene, V gene, clone size, J gene, CDR3 DNA, CDR3 protein. A D gene is named only where the DNA matches it firmly. Clone size is shown for a subset of rows, as once, few, many or a class of expanded clone.

>.|TRBV3-1/TRBV3-2|once|TRBJ1-3
TGTGCCAGCAGCCTTCTGGGCGGGTCTGGAAACACCATATATTTT
CASSLLGGSGNTIYF
>.|TRBV2|.|TRBJ2-7
TGTGCCAGCAGGCGGGACGGCCGCGCCGAGCAGTACTTC
CASRRDGRAEQYF
>.|TRBV7-2|once|TRBJ2-7
TGTGCCAGCAGCTTTGGGGGGTCTGCCTACGAGCAGTACTTC
CASSFGGSAYEQYF
>.|TRBV6-1|.|TRBJ1-2
TGTGCCAGCAGTGAAGATCCGCGGGGAACGGGCGGCTACACCTTC
CASSEDPRGTGGYTF
>.|TRBV19|.|TRBJ2-1
TGTGCCAGTAAAGAAGGGACCGTGAACAATGAGCAGTTCTTC
CASKEGTVNNEQFF
>.|TRBV2|few|TRBJ2-1
TGTGCCAGCAGTGAAGGCGGAGCCTACAATGAGCAGTTCTTC
CASSEGGAYNEQFF
>TRBD1|TRBV6-7|.|TRBJ2-7
TGTGCCACCGACAGGGGAGATCTTTTGGGCGAGCAGTACTTC
CATDRGDLLGEQYF
>TRBD1|TRBV18|.|TRBJ1-2
TGTGCCAGCTCACCGGGGACAGCTAACTATGGCTACACCTTC
CASSPGTANYGYTF
>TRBD2|TRBV28|.|TRBJ2-7
TGTGCCCTCGGGAGGCGGGAGGGCCCATACGAGCAGTACTTC
CALGRREGPYEQYF
>.|TRBV14|.|TRBJ2-7
TGTGCCAGCAGCCGGGCACAACTCCCAACGGAGGAGCAGTACTTC
CASSRAQLPTEEQYF
>TRBD2|TRBV30|.|TRBJ2-3
TGTGCCTGGAGTGCTAGCGGGCGTAGCACAGATACGCAGTATTTT
CAWSASGRSTDTQYF